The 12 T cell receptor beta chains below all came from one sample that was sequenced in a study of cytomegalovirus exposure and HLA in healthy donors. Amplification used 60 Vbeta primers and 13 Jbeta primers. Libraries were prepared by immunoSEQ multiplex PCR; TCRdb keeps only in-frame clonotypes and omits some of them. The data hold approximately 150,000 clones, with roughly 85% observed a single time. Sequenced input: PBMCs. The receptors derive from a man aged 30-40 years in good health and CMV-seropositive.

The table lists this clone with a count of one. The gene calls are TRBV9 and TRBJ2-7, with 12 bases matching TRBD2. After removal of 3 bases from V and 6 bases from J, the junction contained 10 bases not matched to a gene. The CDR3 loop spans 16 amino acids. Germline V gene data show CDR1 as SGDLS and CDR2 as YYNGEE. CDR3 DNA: TGTGCCAGCAGCGCATTCCTAGCGGGAGGGCCGGGCGAGCAGTACTTC. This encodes CASSAFLAGGPGEQYF.

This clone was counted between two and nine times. CDR3 bases: TGTGCCAGCAGTCGACGGACAGAGATGAACACTGAAGCTTTCTTT. Its protein is CASSRRTEMNTEAFF. The V and J genes are TRBV6-5 and TRBJ1-1, with D tentatively TRBD1 (6 bases). The CDR3 is made up of 15 amino acids. The germline gives CDR1 MNHEY, CDR2 SVGAGI. Trimming stripped 5 bases from V and 0 bases from J, with 13 bases between.

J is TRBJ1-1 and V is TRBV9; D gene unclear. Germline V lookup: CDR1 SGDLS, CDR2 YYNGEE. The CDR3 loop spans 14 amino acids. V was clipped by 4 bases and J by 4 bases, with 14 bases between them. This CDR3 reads CASSPRGGGTEAFF. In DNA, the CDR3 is TGTGCCAGCAGCCCCAGAGGTGGTGGCACTGAAGCTTTCTTT.

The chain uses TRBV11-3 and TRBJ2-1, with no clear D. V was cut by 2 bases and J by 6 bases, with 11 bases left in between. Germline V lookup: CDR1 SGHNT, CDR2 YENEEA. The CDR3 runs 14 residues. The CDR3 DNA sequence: TGTGCCAGCAGCTTACGCGAGGCCGGCAATGAGCAGTTCTTC. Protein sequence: CASSLREAGNEQFF.

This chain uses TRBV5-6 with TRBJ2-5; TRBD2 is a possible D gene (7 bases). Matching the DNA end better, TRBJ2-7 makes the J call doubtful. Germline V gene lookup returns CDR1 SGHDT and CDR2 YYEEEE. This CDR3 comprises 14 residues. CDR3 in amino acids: CASSFRGGRYEQYF. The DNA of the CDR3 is TGTGCCAGCAGCTTTAGGGGGGGCCGGTACGAGCAGTACTTC.

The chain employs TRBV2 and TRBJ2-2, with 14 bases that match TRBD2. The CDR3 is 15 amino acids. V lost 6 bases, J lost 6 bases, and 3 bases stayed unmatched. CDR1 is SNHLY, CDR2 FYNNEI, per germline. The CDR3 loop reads CASRGLAGVAGELFF. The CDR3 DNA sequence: TGTGCCAGCAGGGGACTAGCGGGAGTTGCCGGGGAGCTGTTTTTT.

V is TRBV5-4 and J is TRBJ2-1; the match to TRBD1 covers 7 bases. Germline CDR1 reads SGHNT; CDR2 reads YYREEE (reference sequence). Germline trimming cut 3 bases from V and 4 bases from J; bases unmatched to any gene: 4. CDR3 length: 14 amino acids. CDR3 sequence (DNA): TGTGCCAGCAGCTCGGGACAGAGTTACAATGAGCAGTTCTTC. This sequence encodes CASSSGQSYNEQFF.

The CDR3 nucleotides are TGTGCCAGCAGCCCCAAGGACTGGAGAGATACGCAGTATTTT. Its protein product is CASSPKDWRDTQYF. The chain recombines TRBV27 with TRBJ2-3; D may be TRBD2 (5 bases). Trimming left V 6 bases short and J 5 bases short, with 15 bases between. The CDR3 runs to 14 residues. The germline gives CDR1 MNHEY, CDR2 SMNVEV (reference sequence).

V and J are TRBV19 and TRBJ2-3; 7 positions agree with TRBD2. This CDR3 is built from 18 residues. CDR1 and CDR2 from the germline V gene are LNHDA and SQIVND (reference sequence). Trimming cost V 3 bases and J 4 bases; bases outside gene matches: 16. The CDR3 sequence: CASSMGFGAGEVADTQYF. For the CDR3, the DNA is TGTGCCAGTAGTATGGGGTTCGGGGCGGGAGAGGTCGCAGATACGCAGTATTTT.

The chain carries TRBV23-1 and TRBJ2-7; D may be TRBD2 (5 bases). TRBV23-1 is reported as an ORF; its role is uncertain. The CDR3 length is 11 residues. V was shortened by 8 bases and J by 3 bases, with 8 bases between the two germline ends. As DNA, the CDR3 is TGCGCCAGCTCGAGGGACTACGAGCAGTACGTC. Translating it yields CASSRDYEQYV.

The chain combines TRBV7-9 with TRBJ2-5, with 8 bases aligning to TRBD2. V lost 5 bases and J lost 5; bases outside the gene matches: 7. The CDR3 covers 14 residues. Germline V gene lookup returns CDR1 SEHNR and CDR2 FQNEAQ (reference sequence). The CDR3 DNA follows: TGTGCCAGCAGCCCTAGCGGGTCGGGGGAGACCCAGTACTTC. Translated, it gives CASSPSGSGETQYF.

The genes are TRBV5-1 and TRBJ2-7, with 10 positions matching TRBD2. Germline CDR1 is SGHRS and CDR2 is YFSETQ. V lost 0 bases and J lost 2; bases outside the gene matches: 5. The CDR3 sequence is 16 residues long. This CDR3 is CASSLVPAGGAYEQYF. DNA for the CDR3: TGCGCCAGCAGCTTGGTCCCAGCGGGAGGGGCCTACGAGCAGTACTTC.